Listed below are T cell receptor beta chains from one sample, sequenced in a study of regulatory and conventional T cells in RAG deficiency. TCRdb's table, derived via immunoSEQ multiplex PCR, lists solely in-frame clones and lacks some. In the table there are tens of thousands of clones, around nine tenths of which are singletons. These data were likewise used in another study, on regulatory T cells.

Sequencing was performed on CD8+ T cells sorted from blood. All receptors derive from a human donor in good health. Both conserved end residues are trimmed from each CDR3. D genes are given only for firm matches.

v_call: TRBV4-1
d_call: TRBD2
cdr3_aa: ASSDREASSYNEQF

v_call: TRBV10-1
d_call: TRBD2
cdr3_aa: ASSGAGGLF

v_call: TRBV28
d_call: .
cdr3_aa: ASSSPLTSTDTQY

v_call: TRBV5-5
d_call: .
cdr3_aa: ASSFRDLTYEQY

v_call: TRBV5-1
d_call: .
cdr3_aa: ASSQDSKSPLH

v_call: TRBV28
d_call: TRBD1
cdr3_aa: ASSLDRVNTEAF

v_call: TRBV4-1
d_call: .
cdr3_aa: ASSQPLPRDFSYEQY

v_call: TRBV6-6
d_call: TRBD2
cdr3_aa: ASSYPSGRVETQY

v_call: TRBV6-1
d_call: TRBD2
cdr3_aa: ASSVSGERYNEQF

v_call: TRBV5-1
d_call: .
cdr3_aa: ASSWLTAEPNYGYT

v_call: TRBV5-6
d_call: .
cdr3_aa: ASSLFWVSGGNTEAF

v_call: TRBV6-1
d_call: TRBD1
cdr3_aa: ASSPTDRVYGYT

v_call: TRBV10-2
d_call: .
cdr3_aa: ASTGTSTDTQY

v_call: TRBV13
d_call: TRBD1
cdr3_aa: ASLPPGQGVPSSGANVLT

v_call: TRBV10-3
d_call: .
cdr3_aa: AISSEYEQY

v_call: TRBV7-9
d_call: .
cdr3_aa: ASSLGGGNQPQH

v_call: TRBV28
d_call: TRBD1
cdr3_aa: ASSLPGTGFYEQY

v_call: TRBV5-1
d_call: .
cdr3_aa: ASSFKGSDTGELF

v_call: TRBV19
d_call: .
cdr3_aa: ASSDPAGYEQY

v_call: TRBV6-5
d_call: .
cdr3_aa: ASSYTRPRSNYEQY

v_call: TRBV19
d_call: TRBD1
cdr3_aa: ASSVQGWQETQY

v_call: TRBV14
d_call: .
cdr3_aa: ASSLRSRESLDNEQF

v_call: TRBV15
d_call: .
cdr3_aa: ATGEVWGYT

v_call: TRBV18
d_call: TRBD1
cdr3_aa: ASSPPEGAVTEAF

v_call: TRBV29-1
d_call: .
cdr3_aa: SVVSRDGYT

v_call: TRBV28
d_call: .
cdr3_aa: ASSRQFGYNEQF

v_call: TRBV5-1
d_call: .
cdr3_aa: ASSLGAMNTEAF

v_call: TRBV4-2
d_call: TRBD2
cdr3_aa: ASSQDLAGGPGQF